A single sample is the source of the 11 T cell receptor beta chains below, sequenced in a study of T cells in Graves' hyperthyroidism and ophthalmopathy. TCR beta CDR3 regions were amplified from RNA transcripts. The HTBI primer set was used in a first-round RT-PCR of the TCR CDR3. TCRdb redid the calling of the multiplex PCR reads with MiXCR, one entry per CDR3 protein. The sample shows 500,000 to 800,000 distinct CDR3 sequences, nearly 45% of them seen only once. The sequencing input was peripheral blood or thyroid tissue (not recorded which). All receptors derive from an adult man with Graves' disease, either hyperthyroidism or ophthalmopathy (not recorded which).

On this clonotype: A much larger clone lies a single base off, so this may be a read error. The CDR3 region has the DNA TGTGCCACCAGTGATTTCGCCCGGGAGGAGACCCAGTACTTC. As protein: CATSDFAREETQYF. The genes are TRBV24-1 and TRBJ2-5, with a weak D call TRBD2 (6 bases). V was shortened by 1 base and J by 5 bases, with 10 bases between the two germline ends. Germline V gene data show CDR1 as KGHDR and CDR2 as SFDVKD. The CDR3 spans 14 residues.

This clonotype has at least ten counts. The chain's CDR3 is CSVSLYTGELFF. Here the CDR3 DNA reads TGCAGCGTGAGCCTATACACCGGGGAGCTGTTTTTT. This sequence joins TRBV29-1 and TRBJ2-2; D gene ambiguous. The V and J ends lost 6 bases and 3 bases respectively, with 8 bases between them. The germline CDR1 and CDR2 sequences are SQVTM and ANQGSEA. This CDR3 comprises 12 residues.

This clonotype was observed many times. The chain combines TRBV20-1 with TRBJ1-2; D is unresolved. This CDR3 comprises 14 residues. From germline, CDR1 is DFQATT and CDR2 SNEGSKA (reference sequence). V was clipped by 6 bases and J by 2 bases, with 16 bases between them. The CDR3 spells CSAVVGLLNYGYTF. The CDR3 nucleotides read TGCAGTGCGGTTGTAGGGCTATTGAACTATGGCTACACCTTC.

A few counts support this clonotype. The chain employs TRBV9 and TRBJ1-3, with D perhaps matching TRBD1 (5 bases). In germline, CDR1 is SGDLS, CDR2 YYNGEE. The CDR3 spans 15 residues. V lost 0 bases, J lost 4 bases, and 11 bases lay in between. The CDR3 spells CASSVATGQGNTIYF. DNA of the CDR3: TGTGCCAGCAGCGTAGCTACAGGCCAAGGAAACACCATATATTTT.

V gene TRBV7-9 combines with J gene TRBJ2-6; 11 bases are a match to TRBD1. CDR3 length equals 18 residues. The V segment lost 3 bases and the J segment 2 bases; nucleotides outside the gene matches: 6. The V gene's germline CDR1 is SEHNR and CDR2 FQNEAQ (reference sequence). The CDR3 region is CASSFRDRGAAGANVLTF. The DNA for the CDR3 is TGTGCCAGCAGCTTCCGGGACAGGGGGGCGGCTGGGGCCAACGTCCTGACTTTC.

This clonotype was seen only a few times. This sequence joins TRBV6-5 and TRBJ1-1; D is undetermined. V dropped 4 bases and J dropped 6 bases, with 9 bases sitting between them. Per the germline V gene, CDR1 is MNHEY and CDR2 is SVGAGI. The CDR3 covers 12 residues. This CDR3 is CASSLSVSEAFF. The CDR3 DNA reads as TGTGCCAGCAGTTTATCAGTATCTGAAGCTTTCTTT.

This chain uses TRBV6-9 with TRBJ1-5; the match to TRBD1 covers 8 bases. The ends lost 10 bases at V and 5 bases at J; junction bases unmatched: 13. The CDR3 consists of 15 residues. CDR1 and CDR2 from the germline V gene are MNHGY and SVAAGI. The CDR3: CATGGTGGVHQPQHF. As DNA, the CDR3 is TGTGCCACCGGGGGCACAGGGGGAGTCCATCAGCCCCAGCATTTT.

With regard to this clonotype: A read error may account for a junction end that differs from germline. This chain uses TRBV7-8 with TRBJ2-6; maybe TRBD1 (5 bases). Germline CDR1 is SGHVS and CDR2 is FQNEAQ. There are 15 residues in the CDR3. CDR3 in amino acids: CASSLAGSGANVLSF. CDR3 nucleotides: TGTGCCAGCAGCTTAGCGGGTTCTGGGGCCAACGTCCTGAGTTTC.

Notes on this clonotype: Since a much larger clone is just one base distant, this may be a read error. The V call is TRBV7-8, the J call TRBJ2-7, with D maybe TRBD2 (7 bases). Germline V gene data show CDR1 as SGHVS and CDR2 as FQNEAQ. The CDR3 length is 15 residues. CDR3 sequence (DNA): TGTGCCAGCAGTTGGCGTCGGGGGGCGTCCTGCGAGCAGTACTTC. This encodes CASSWRRGASCEQYF.

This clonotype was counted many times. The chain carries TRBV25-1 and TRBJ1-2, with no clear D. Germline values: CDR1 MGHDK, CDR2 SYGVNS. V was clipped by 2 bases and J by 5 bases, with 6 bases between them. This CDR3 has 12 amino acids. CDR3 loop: CASSEGGYGYTF. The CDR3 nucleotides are TGTGCCAGCAGTGAAGGAGGTTATGGCTACACCTTC.

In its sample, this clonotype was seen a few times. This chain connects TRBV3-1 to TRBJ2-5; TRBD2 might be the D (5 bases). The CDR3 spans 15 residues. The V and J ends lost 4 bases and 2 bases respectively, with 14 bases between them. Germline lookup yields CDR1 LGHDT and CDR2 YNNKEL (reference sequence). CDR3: CASSPTSAVQETQYF. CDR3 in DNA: TGTGCCAGCAGCCCAACTAGTGCCGTTCAAGAGACCCAGTACTTC.